This note documents a single TCR beta chain sequence. Its specificity is unknown. Assay used: immunoSEQ multiplex PCR; TCRdb lists only in-frame clones, some missing. The repertoire holds about 700,000 clones, with under 95% as singletons. These data are taken from a study of shared clonotypes between healthy human individuals. Findings and caveats of the study: Genetic and exposure-history diversity was limited by the few donors.

CD45RO-negative, CCR7-selected cells formed the naive CD8 fraction, which excluded terminally differentiated effector memory CD45RA+ cells. Study donors comprised healthy, HIV-negative adults devoid of recent acute infection or vaccination. The sequenced sample consisted of naive CD8+ T cells sorted from blood. The sequence was collected from a man aged 30 to 45 in good health.

The CDR3: CASSFLAGTSGEQFF. Written as DNA, the CDR3 is TGTGCCAGCAGCTTCTTAGCGGGAACGAGTGGTGAGCAGTTCTTC. The chain uses TRBV5-4 and TRBJ2-1; 8 bases agree with TRBD2. Germline loops: CDR1 SGHNT, CDR2 YYREEE (reference sequence). J gave up 9 bases and V 2 bases, and 10 bases lay outside the gene matches. The CDR3 loop spans 15 amino acids. Based on the CDR3 plus reference TRBV5-4 and TRBJ2-1, the full variable domain is ETGVTQSPTHLIKTRGQQVTLRCSSQSGHNTVSWYQQALGQGPQFIFQYYREEENGRGNFPPRFSGLQFPNYSSELNVNALELDDSALYLCASSFLAGTSGEQFFGPGTRLTVL.